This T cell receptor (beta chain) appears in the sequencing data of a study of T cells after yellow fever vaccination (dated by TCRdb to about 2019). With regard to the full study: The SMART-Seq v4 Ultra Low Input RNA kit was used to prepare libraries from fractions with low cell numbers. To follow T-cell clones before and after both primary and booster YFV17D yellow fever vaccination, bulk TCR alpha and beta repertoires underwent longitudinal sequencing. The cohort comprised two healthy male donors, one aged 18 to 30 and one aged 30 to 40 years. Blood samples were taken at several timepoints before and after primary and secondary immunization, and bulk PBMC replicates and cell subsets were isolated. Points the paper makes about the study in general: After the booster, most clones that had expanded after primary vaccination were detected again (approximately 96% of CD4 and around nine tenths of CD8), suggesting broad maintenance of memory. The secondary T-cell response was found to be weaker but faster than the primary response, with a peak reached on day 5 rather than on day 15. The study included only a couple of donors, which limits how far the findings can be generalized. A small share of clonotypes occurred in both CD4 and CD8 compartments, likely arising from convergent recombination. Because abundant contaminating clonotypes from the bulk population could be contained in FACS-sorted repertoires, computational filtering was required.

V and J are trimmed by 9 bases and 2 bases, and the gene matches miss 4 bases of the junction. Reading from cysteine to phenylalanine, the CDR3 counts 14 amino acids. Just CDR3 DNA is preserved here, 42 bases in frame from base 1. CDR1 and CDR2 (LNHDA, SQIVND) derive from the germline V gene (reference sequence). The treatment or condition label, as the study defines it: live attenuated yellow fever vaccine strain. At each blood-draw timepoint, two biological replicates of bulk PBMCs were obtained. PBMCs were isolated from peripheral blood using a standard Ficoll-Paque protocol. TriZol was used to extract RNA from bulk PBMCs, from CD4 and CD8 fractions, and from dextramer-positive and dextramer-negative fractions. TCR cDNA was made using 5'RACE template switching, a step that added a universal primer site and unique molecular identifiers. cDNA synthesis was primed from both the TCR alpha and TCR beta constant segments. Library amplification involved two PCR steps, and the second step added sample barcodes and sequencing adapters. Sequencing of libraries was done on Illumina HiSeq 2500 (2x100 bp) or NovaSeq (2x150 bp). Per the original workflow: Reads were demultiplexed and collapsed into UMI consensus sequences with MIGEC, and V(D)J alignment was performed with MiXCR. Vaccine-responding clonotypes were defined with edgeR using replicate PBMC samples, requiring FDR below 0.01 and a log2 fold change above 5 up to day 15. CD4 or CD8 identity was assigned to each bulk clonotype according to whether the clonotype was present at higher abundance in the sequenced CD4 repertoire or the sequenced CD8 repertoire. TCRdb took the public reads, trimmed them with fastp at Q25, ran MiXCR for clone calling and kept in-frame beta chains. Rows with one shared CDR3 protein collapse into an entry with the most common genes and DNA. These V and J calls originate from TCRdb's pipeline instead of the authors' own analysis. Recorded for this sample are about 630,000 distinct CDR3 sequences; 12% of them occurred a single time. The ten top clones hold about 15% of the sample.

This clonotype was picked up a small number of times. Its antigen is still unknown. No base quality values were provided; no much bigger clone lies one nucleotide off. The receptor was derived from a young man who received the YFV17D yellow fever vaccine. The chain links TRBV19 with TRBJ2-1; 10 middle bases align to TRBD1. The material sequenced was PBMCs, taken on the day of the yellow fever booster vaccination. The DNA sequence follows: TGTGCCAGCGGACAGGGGGTTACCTACAATGAGCAGTTCTTC. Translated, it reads CASGQGVTYNEQFF. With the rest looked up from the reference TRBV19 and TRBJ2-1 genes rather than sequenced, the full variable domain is DGGITQSPKYLFRKEGQNVTLSCEQNLNHDAMYWYRQDPGQGLRLIYYSQIVNDFQKGDIAEGYSVSREKKESFPLTVTSAQKNPTAFYLCASGQGVTYNEQFFGPGTRLTVL.